Below are 13 T cell receptor beta chains sequenced from a single sample in a study of blood T cell repertoires in COVID-19 (dated by TCRdb to about 2020). Libraries were prepared through the immunoSEQ multiplex PCR assay. Entries here come from immuneACCESS through TCRdb and include only in-frame sequences with V and J called. Some clones fail to appear in such tables; in the studies checked, an unresolved V gene covers under half of the shortfall, and the cause of the remainder is unknown. For this sample there are 200,000 to 250,000 clones; 65% to 90% appear just once. The ten largest clones capture about 1.5% of the sample. Sequencing was done on a sample of peripheral blood. The receptors here all came from a woman aged 40-49 years who had recovered from COVID-19.

The chain recombines TRBV6-5 with TRBJ1-6, with a tentative D call TRBD1 (5 bases). V lost 11 bases and J 10 bases, leaving 24 bases between the germline ends. CDR1 is MNHEY, CDR2 SVGAGI, per germline. The CDR3 covers 15 residues. For the CDR3, the DNA is TGTGCCGGGATTACCGGGACTGGGGGTTTCTCACCCCTCCACTTT. Protein: CAGITGTGGFSPLHF.

The rearrangement links TRBV6-5 to TRBJ1-4, with TRBD1 matching 9 bases. Germline CDR1 and CDR2: MNHEY and SVGAGI. After removal of 8 bases from V and 6 bases from J, the junction contained 4 bases not matched to a gene. The CDR3 runs 13 residues. CDR3 DNA sequence: TGTGCCAGCGACCGGGACAGGGATGAAAAACTGTTTTTT. Protein product: CASDRDRDEKLFF.

This clone was seen just once. Distinct nucleotide sequences in the sample also encode this CDR3. The gene calls are TRBV29-1 and TRBJ1-2; 10 bases match TRBD1. CDR3 length equals 11 residues. Germline V gene lookup returns CDR1 SQVTM and CDR2 ANQGSEA. Trimming cost V 6 bases and J 7 bases; bases outside gene matches: 2. CDR3 DNA: TGCAGCGTGGGGACAGGGGTTGGCTACACCTTC. This encodes CSVGTGVGYTF.

The genes are TRBV5-1 and TRBJ2-1; 10 bases align to TRBD1. V shed 0 bases and J 7 bases; nucleotides not matched to a gene: 7. The CDR3 is made up of 16 amino acids. The germline V gene encodes CDR1 SGHRS and CDR2 YFSETQ. The CDR3 DNA is TGCGCCAGCAGCTTGGTCCCGACAGGGGGCGAGAATGAGCAGTTCTTC. This gives the protein CASSLVPTGGENEQFF.

This clone has a single count. The J gene is TRBJ2-1, the V gene TRBV27, with D tentatively TRBD2 (5 bases). The CDR3 contains 16 residues. Germline CDR1 MNHEY, CDR2 SMNVEV (reference sequence). Between the trimmed V and J ends, which lost 4 bases and 4 bases, there was a span of 17 bases. CDR3 nucleotides: TGTGCCAGCAGTTCCCAGCTCAGCGGAGATTACAATGAGCAGTTCTTC. This translates into CASSSQLSGDYNEQFF.

This chain connects TRBV5-1 to TRBJ2-6; tentative D call: TRBD1 (6 bases). V lost 2 bases, J lost 2 bases, and 11 bases lay in between. CDR1 is SGHRS and CDR2 is YFSETQ in the germline V gene. The CDR3 covers 16 residues. The CDR3 DNA reads as TGCGCCAGCAGCTTATCAGGGGTTACTGGGGCCAACGTCCTGACTTTC. Its translation is CASSLSGVTGANVLTF.

In its sample, this clone was seen many times. The chain employs TRBV14 and TRBJ2-7; D is undetermined. The CDR3 totals 13 residues. With 4 bases removed from V and 3 bases from J, the gap between germline ends came to 10 bases. The germline gives CDR1 SGHDN, CDR2 FVKESK. As DNA, the CDR3 is TGTGCCAGCAGCCGGGCCGACGGCTACGAGCAGTACTTC. Its protein is CASSRADGYEQYF. Variable domain in full (rest from reference TRBV14 and TRBJ2-7): EAGVTQFPSHSVIEKGQTVTLRCDPISGHDNLYWYRRVMGKEIKFLLHFVKESKQDESGMPNNRFLAERTGGTYSTLKVQPAELEDSGVYFCASSRADGYEQYFGPGTRLTVT.

The V gene is TRBV9, the J gene TRBJ2-7, with unresolved D. The V and J ends lost 0 bases and 3 bases respectively, with 10 bases between them. Per the germline V gene, CDR1 is SGDLS and CDR2 is YYNGEE. There are 14 residues in the CDR3. The CDR3 sequence is CASSVDDPGYEQYF. CDR3 DNA: TGTGCCAGCAGCGTAGATGACCCGGGCTACGAGCAGTACTTC.

This chain connects TRBV18 to TRBJ1-4; 10 nucleotides match TRBD1. Germline assignment: CDR1 KGHSH and CDR2 LQKENI. J lost 8 bases, V lost 6 bases, and 6 bases had no gene match. The CDR3 is 14 amino acids. CDR3 DNA: TGTGCCAGCTCTGAGGACAGGGGGGACGAAAAACTGTTTTTT. It translates to CASSEDRGDEKLFF. The full variable domain, completed using reference TRBV18 and TRBJ1-4, is NAGVMQNPRHLVRRRGQEARLRCSPMKGHSHVYWYRQLPEEGLKFMVYLQKENIIDESGMPKERFSAEFPKEGPSILRIQQVVRGDSAAYFCASSEDRGDEKLFFGSGTQLSVL.

This sequence joins TRBV11-2 and TRBJ1-4; 10 nucleotides match TRBD1. V lost 3 bases to trimming and J lost 7 bases; unmatched junction nucleotides: 14. The CDR3 length is 18 residues. Germline V gene lookup returns CDR1 SGHAT and CDR2 FQNNGV. This CDR3 is CASSFTQPTGGAGEKLFF. As DNA, the CDR3 is TGTGCCAGCAGCTTTACGCAACCGACAGGGGGCGCAGGTGAAAAACTGTTTTTT.

The chain combines TRBV29-1 with TRBJ1-4; D remains unclear. Germline V lookup: CDR1 SQVTM, CDR2 ANQGSEA. This CDR3 is 12 amino acids long. Trimming removed 5 bases from V and 7 bases from J, with 11 bases in between. The CDR3 region has the DNA TGCAGCGTTCGAACCGGGTCTGAAAAACTGTTTTTT. This translates into CSVRTGSEKLFF. Full variable domain (outside the CDR3, taken from reference TRBV29-1 and TRBJ1-4): SAVISQKPSRDICQRGTSLTIQCQVDSQVTMMFWYRQQPGQSLTLIATANQGSEATYESGFVIDKFPISRPNLTFSTLTVSNMSPEDSSIYLCSVRTGSEKLFFGSGTQLSVL.

This clone was seen only a few times. This chain links TRBV28 with TRBJ1-1; 10 bases are shared with TRBD1. Germline CDR1 reads MDHEN; CDR2 reads SYDVKM. There are 15 residues in the CDR3. The junction had 4 bases not matched to a gene; V was cut back by 5 bases and J by 1 base. The CDR3 DNA reads TGTGCCAGCAGTATGACAGGGGGCGGGAACACTGAAGCTTTCTTT. Protein product: CASSMTGGGNTEAFF.

The chain carries TRBV7-9 and TRBJ2-5; 10 bases align to TRBD2. CDR1 is SEHNR, CDR2 FQNEAQ, per germline (reference sequence). The CDR3 sequence is 16 residues long. J lost 5 bases, V lost 5 bases, and 11 bases had no gene match. The CDR3 sequence: CASSKTPGAGGETQYF. CDR3 coding DNA: TGTGCCAGCAGCAAGACCCCCGGAGCGGGGGGGGAGACCCAGTACTTC.